The clone carrying this T cell receptor (beta chain) was picked up one time. Its antigen is currently unknown. This specimen comes from a study of shared clonotypes between healthy human individuals. Overall study: The cohort comprised a couple of women and a few men. Their ages spanned 18 to 49 years. Three CD4 naive, three CD4 memory, two CD8 naive and one CD8 memory plate were used per donor. Study results and caveats: Naive CD4 clonotype sharing across several donors was 4% to 5%.

In the original analysis: Without quality scores, immunoSEQ junctional reads could not be filtered like full-length reads. Sequencing used immunoSEQ multiplex PCR; TCRdb keeps in-frame clones, though not all of them. V and J calls and clone size are given by that table; D and trimming were obtained from the DNA. The table records hundreds of thousands of clones, over 65% of them present only once. The TCR sequence derives from a woman between 25 and 40 years old in good health. The source material was memory CD4+ T cells sorted from blood. As to subset: CD45RA-negative fraction.

The CDR3, as DNA: TGCGCCAGCAGTACCGGGACAACTAATGAAAAACTGTTTTTT. It is translated as CASSTGTTNEKLFF. V is TRBV5-1 and J is TRBJ1-4; D gene unclear. V lost 5 bases, J lost 0 bases, and 8 bases lay in between. The CDR3 spans 14 residues. CDR1 and CDR2 from the germline V gene are SGHRS and YFSETQ. Full variable domain (remainder filled in from reference TRBV5-1 and TRBJ1-4): KAGVTQTPRYLIKTRGQQVTLSCSPISGHRSVSWYQQTPGQGLQFLFEYFSETQRNKGNFPGRFSGRQFSNSRSEMNVSTLELGDSALYLCASSTGTTNEKLFFGSGTQLSVL.